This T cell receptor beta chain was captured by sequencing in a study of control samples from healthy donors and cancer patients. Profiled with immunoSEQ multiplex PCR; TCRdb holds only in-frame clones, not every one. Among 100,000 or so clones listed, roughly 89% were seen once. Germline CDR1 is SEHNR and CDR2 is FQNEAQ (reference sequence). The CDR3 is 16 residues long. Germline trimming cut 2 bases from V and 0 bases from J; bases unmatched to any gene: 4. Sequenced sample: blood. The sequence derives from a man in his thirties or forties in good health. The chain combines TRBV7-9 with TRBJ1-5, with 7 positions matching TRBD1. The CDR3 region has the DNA TGTGCCAGCAGCTTAACGCAGGGGGATAGCAATCAGCCCCAGCATTTT. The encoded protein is CASSLTQGDSNQPQHF. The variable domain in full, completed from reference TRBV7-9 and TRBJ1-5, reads DTGVSQNPRHKITKRGQNVTFRCDPISEHNRLYWYRQTLGQGPEFLTYFQNEAQLEKSRLLSDRFSAERPKGSFSTLEIQRTEQGDSAMYLCASSLTQGDSNQPQHFGDGTRLSIL.